The 5 T cell receptor beta chains below come from one sample, sequenced in a study of PD-L1 blockade in urothelial cancer. Some clones are missing from TCRdb's copy, which holds only in-frame ones; the method was immunoSEQ multiplex PCR. The profile shows 56,000 or so clones, about 86% of them singletons. The sample here was PBMCs, taken around atezolizumab (anti-PD-L1) treatment. All receptors derive from a man between 50 and 59 years old with urothelial cancer.

The chain links TRBV27 to TRBJ2-1, with TRBD1 matching 9 bases. The CDR3 runs 14 residues. Germline CDR1 MNHEY, CDR2 SMNVEV (reference sequence). Germline trimming cut 4 bases from V and 7 bases from J; bases unmatched to any gene: 5. The DNA for the CDR3 is TGTGCCAGCAGTTGGGGACAGGGTATGAATGAGCAGTTCTTC. It is translated as CASSWGQGMNEQFF.

This chain uses TRBV11-2 with TRBJ2-5; 9 nucleotides match TRBD1. CDR3 length equals 15 residues. V gave up 1 base and J gave up 5 bases; unmatched junction bases: 5. Germline V gives CDR1 SGHAT, CDR2 FQNNGV. The CDR3 spells CASSLVGQGTETQYF. In DNA, the CDR3 is TGTGCCAGCAGCTTAGTGGGACAGGGAACCGAGACCCAGTACTTC.

This chain joins TRBV21-1 and TRBJ2-7; the D call TRBD2 from the table was never checked on the DNA. TRBV21-1 has pseudogene status. CDR3 length: 14 amino acids. For the CDR3, the DNA is TGTGCCAGCAGCTCGCCGGGACTAGTATGTGAGCAGTACTTC. Translated: CASSSPGLVCEQYF.

The chain couples TRBV5-1 to TRBJ2-4; 9 bases align to TRBD1. There are 17 residues in the CDR3. After removal of 4 bases from V and 0 bases from J, the junction contained 8 bases not matched to a gene. Per the germline V gene, CDR1 is SGHRS and CDR2 is YFSETQ. The CDR3 region is CASSTVTGGLAKNIQYF. The CDR3 nucleotides are TGCGCCAGCAGCACCGTGACAGGGGGATTAGCCAAAAACATTCAGTACTTC.

This sequence joins TRBV2 and TRBJ2-3; maybe TRBD2 (7 bases). The CDR3 consists of 14 residues. Germline lookup yields CDR1 SNHLY and CDR2 FYNNEI. V dropped 6 bases and J dropped 4 bases, with 14 bases sitting between them. CDR3 sequence reads: CASSDRGAADTQYF. In nucleotides, the CDR3 is TGTGCCAGCAGCGACCGGGGGGCGGCAGATACGCAGTATTTT.